A selection of T cell receptor beta chains follows, all from one sample in a study of T cells in narcolepsy. Method: immunoSEQ multiplex PCR; TCRdb's copy keeps in-frame clones and lacks some. This sample has around 39,000 clones, with 70% to 90% found just once. What was sequenced was CD45RA- memory CD4+ T cells from PBMCs. These receptors all come from a human donor with narcolepsy. Both conserved end residues are part of each CDR3. D genes are given only for firm matches. Some rows mark clone size as missing; the rest say once, few, many or name a class of expanded clone.

abundance	d_gene	v_gene	len	j_gene	CDR3aa	CDR3nt
.	.	TRBV15	16	TRBJ2-7	CATSRGAIGANYEQYF	TGTGCCACCAGCAGAGGGGCCATAGGGGCAAACTACGAGCAGTACTTC
.	.	TRBV4-1	15	TRBJ2-7	CASSRRDFTSYEQYF	TGCGCCAGCAGCCGCCGGGACTTTACCTCCTACGAGCAGTACTTC
.	.	TRBV2	13	TRBJ2-1	CASSVLASSEQFF	TGTGCCAGCAGTGTTCTAGCTTCTTCTGAGCAGTTCTTC
.	.	TRBV30	12	TRBJ1-4	CAWRRPNEKLFF	TGTGCCTGGAGGAGGCCCAATGAAAAACTGTTTTTT
.	.	TRBV7-2	16	TRBJ1-1	CASSYSGTTSNTEAFF	TGTGCCAGCAGCTACAGCGGAACTACTTCCAACACTGAAGCTTTCTTT
once	.	TRBV12-5	16	TRBJ2-5	CASGGVRGAVRETQYF	TGTGCTAGTGGTGGGGTTAGGGGGGCGGTTAGAGAGACCCAGTACTTC
.	TRBD1	TRBV5-1	19	TRBJ1-1	CASSLGRDRVWGRDTEAFF	TGCGCCAGCAGCTTGGGAAGGGACAGGGTTTGGGGGCGGGACACTGAAGCTTTCTTT
.	.	TRBV4-1	17	TRBJ1-1	CASSLNSRADMNTEAFF	TGCGCCAGCAGCCTCAATAGTAGGGCCGATATGAACACTGAAGCTTTCTTT
.	.	TRBV5-5	15	TRBJ1-2	CASSPPGGGIYGYTF	TGTGCCAGCAGCCCCCCGGGGGGCGGTATCTATGGCTACACCTTC
.	TRBD1	TRBV19	15	TRBJ2-2	CASSPTGGSTGGLFF	TGTGCCAGTAGTCCCACAGGGGGCAGCACCGGGGGGCTGTTTTTT
.	TRBD1	TRBV6-5	12	TRBJ1-2	CASKDRRGGYTF	TGTGCCAGCAAGGACAGGAGGGGTGGCTACACCTTC
once	.	TRBV5-1	12	TRBJ2-7	CASSSPGDEQYF	TGCGCCAGCAGCTCCCCGGGTGACGAGCAGTACTTC
.	TRBD2	TRBV7-2	15	TRBJ2-3	CASSLLAGGPDTQYF	TGTGCCAGCAGCTTACTAGCGGGGGGGCCAGATACGCAGTATTTT
.	.	TRBV4-2	17	TRBJ1-3	CASSQDPGRYSGNTIYF	TGTGCCAGCAGCCAAGACCCAGGGAGGTACTCTGGAAACACCATATATTTT
once	.	TRBV7-9	11	TRBJ2-7	CASSPGVEQYF	TGTGCCAGCAGCCCCGGGGTGGAGCAGTACTTC
.	.	TRBV6-1	15	TRBJ1-5	CASSSDSLGNQPQHF	TGTGCCAGCAGCTCGGACAGTTTAGGCAATCAGCCCCAGCATTTT
.	TRBD1	TRBV5-6	14	TRBJ1-2	CASRRDRTNYGYTF	TGTGCCAGCAGGAGGGACAGGACCAACTATGGCTACACCTTC
.	.	TRBV6-6	13	TRBJ2-3	CASSYPATDTQYF	TGTGCCAGCAGTTACCCAGCTACAGATACGCAGTATTTT
once	.	TRBV4-3	15	TRBJ1-4	CASSQGGASNEKLFF	TGCGCCAGCAGCCAAGGTGGGGCCTCTAATGAAAAACTGTTTTTT
.	.	TRBV21-1	19	TRBJ1-1	CASSAGQGSVGGYDTEAFF	TGTGCCAGCAGCGCAGGACAGGGCTCGGTAGGGGGTTACGACACTGAAGCTTTCTTT
.	.	TRBV27	16	TRBJ1-1	CASSFYPFRVGTEAFF	TGTGCCAGCAGTTTTTATCCGTTTCGAGTGGGTACTGAAGCTTTCTTT
.	.	TRBV7-9	14	TRBJ1-1	CASSFSTENTEAFF	TGTGCCAGCAGCTTCTCGACGGAGAACACTGAAGCTTTCTTT
.	.	TRBV2	14	TRBJ2-5	CASSDSGYQETQYF	TGTGCCAGCAGTGACTCAGGGTACCAAGAGACCCAGTACTTC
.	.	TRBV6-5	13	TRBJ2-7	CASSYGNTYEQYF	TGTGCCAGCAGTTACGGGAACACCTACGAGCAGTACTTC
.	.	TRBV7-2	15	TRBJ1-3	CASRERTHGGNTIYF	TGTGCCAGCAGAGAGAGGACGCATGGTGGAAACACCATATATTTT
.	.	TRBV5-4	13	TRBJ2-7	CASREGLKNEQYF	TGTGCCAGCAGGGAGGGACTTAAGAACGAGCAGTACTTC
.	TRBD1	TRBV5-1	15	TRBJ1-2	CASSLGDRGNYGYTF	TGCGCCAGCAGCTTGGGGGACAGGGGGAACTATGGCTACACCTTC
.	TRBD1	TRBV10-3	15	TRBJ1-2	CAISDPGQGRYGYTF	TGTGCCATCAGTGACCCGGGACAGGGGAGGTATGGCTACACCTTC
.	.	TRBV28	14	TRBJ1-1	CASSLRGGRTEAFF	TGTGCCAGCAGCCTCCGGGGGGGGCGAACAGAAGCTTTCTTT
.	.	TRBV7-2	14	TRBJ2-5	CASSYGGYQETQYF	TGTGCCAGCAGCTATGGGGGCTACCAAGAGACCCAGTACTTC
.	.	TRBV11-3	12	TRBJ2-5	CASSFSGETQYF	TGTGCCAGCAGCTTTTCCGGGGAGACCCAGTACTTC
.	TRBD2	TRBV7-9	16	TRBJ2-3	CASSPGLAGLTDTQYF	TGTGCCAGCAGCCCGGGACTAGCGGGCCTCACAGATACGCAGTATTTT
.	.	TRBV19	15	TRBJ1-5	CASSTPRQGNQPQHF	TGTGCCAGTAGTACTCCCCGACAGGGCAATCAGCCCCAGCATTTT
.	.	TRBV5-6	12	TRBJ1-1	CASSVQRTEAFF	TGTGCCAGCAGCGTCCAGCGCACTGAAGCTTTCTTT
.	.	TRBV19	15	TRBJ1-4	CASTMGRVSSEKLFF	TGTGCCAGTACCATGGGTCGGGTCTCTAGTGAAAAACTGTTTTTT
.	.	TRBV30	16	TRBJ1-5	CAWSVGLANSNQPQHF	TGTGCCTGGAGTGTAGGACTTGCTAATAGCAATCAGCCCCAGCATTTT
.	.	TRBV28	13	TRBJ1-5	CASSRQGNQPQHF	TGTGCCAGCAGTCGACAGGGCAATCAGCCCCAGCATTTT
few	.	TRBV30	14	TRBJ2-1	CAWSPGWASGEQFF	TGTGCCTGGAGTCCAGGGTGGGCCTCAGGTGAGCAGTTCTTC
.	TRBD1	TRBV18	15	TRBJ2-4	CASSQDRVFGNIQYF	TGTGCCAGCTCACAGGACAGGGTGTTTGGTAACATTCAGTACTTC
.	.	TRBV10-3	11	TRBJ2-1	CAISDGTRRFF	TGTGCCATCAGTGACGGGACTCGGCGGTTCTTC
once	.	TRBV4-3	15	TRBJ1-2	CASSQDRGAPGGCTF	TGCGCCAGCAGCCAAGATAGGGGGGCCCCTGGAGGCTGCACCTTC
.	.	TRBV15	15	TRBJ2-4	CATSRWGPGENIQYF	TGTGCCACCAGCAGGTGGGGGCCAGGGGAAAACATTCAGTACTTC
.	.	TRBV4-3	15	TRBJ1-2	CASSRAITDSNGYTF	TGCGCCAGCAGCCGAGCCATTACAGATTCCAATGGCTACACCTTC
.	TRBD1	TRBV7-2	14	TRBJ1-1	CASSIPGQIPWAFF	TGTGCCAGCAGCATTCCGGGACAGATACCCTGGGCTTTCTTT
.	.	TRBV4-3	15	TRBJ2-3	CASSQDYGTADTQYF	TGCGCCAGCAGCCAAGATTACGGGACCGCAGATACGCAGTATTTT
.	TRBD1	TRBV11-2	16	TRBJ1-6	CASSFLGQGSGSPLHF	TGTGCCAGCAGCTTTTTGGGACAGGGGAGTGGTTCACCCCTCCACTTT
.	.	TRBV14	15	TRBJ2-2	CASSQVRINTGELFF	TGTGCCAGCAGCCAAGTCCGGATTAACACCGGGGAGCTGTTTTTT
.	.	TRBV6-4	14	TRBJ1-2	CASSDSSGAGGYTF	TGTGCCAGCAGTGACTCATCAGGGGCCGGGGGCTACACCTTC
.	.	TRBV19	13	TRBJ1-6	CASTGTENSPLHF	TGTGCCAGTACCGGGACCGAGAATTCACCCCTCCACTTT
.	.	TRBV23-1	14	TRBJ2-7	CASSQGSTLYEQYF	TGCGCCAGCAGTCAAGGGTCTACCCTCTACGAGCAGTACTTC
few	.	TRBV7-9	14	TRBJ1-5	CASSPTGTHQPQHF	TGTGCCAGCAGTCCAACAGGAACCCATCAGCCCCAGCATTTT
.	TRBD1	TRBV19	14	TRBJ2-3	CASSGGTGGDTQYF	TGTGCCAGTTCTGGGGGGACAGGGGGCGATACGCAGTATTTT
once	.	TRBV6-6	14	TRBJ1-5	CASTRSGPNQPQHF	TGTGCCAGCACCCGGAGTGGGCCCAATCAGCCCCAGCATTTT